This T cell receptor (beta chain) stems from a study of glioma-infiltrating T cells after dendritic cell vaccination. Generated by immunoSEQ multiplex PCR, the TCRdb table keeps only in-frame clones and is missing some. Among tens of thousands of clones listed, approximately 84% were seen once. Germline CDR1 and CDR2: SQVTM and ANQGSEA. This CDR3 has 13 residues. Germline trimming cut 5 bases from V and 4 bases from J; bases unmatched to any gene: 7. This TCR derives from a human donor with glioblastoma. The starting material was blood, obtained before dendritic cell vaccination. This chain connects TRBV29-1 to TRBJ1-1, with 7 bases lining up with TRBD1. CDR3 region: CSVHRDSSTEAFF. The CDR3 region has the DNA TGCAGCGTTCACCGGGACAGCAGCACTGAAGCTTTCTTT. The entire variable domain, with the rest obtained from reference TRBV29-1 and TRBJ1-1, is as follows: SAVISQKPSRDICQRGTSLTIQCQVDSQVTMMFWYRQQPGQSLTLIATANQGSEATYESGFVIDKFPISRPNLTFSTLTVSNMSPEDSSIYLCSVHRDSSTEAFFGQGTRLTVV.